Below are 21 T cell receptor beta chains sequenced from a single sample in a study of OX40 agonist ivuxolimab in advanced cancers. The repertoire was sequenced with immunoSEQ multiplex PCR; TCRdb's copy has only in-frame clones and lacks some. The top ten hold more than 7% of the sample, which has 75,000 to 90,000 clones, about 90% seen once. This specimen consisted of CD4+ or CD8+ T cells sorted from blood, obtained in a trial of the OX40 agonist ivuxolimab. All receptors derive from an adult with an advanced solid tumor such as melanoma, head and neck, liver or kidney cancer.

The rearrangement joins TRBV28 to TRBJ1-3, with 7 nucleotides matching TRBD1. The V segment lost 6 bases and the J segment 2 bases; nucleotides outside the gene matches: 4. The CDR3 consists of 14 residues. Germline V lookup: CDR1 MDHEN, CDR2 SYDVKM. The CDR3 nucleotides are TGTGCCAGCAGGGTAAGGGGGCCTGGAAACACCATATATTTT. This gives the protein CASRVRGPGNTIYF.

The chain combines TRBV19 with TRBJ1-5, with D perhaps matching TRBD1 (6 bases). V lost 5 bases and J 3 bases, leaving 14 bases between the germline ends. CDR1 and CDR2 (germline): LNHDA, SQIVND (reference sequence). The CDR3 is made up of 15 amino acids. The CDR3 nucleotides are TGTGCCAGTAGTGCACACACAGGGTTCAATCAGCCCCAGCATTTT. This codes for CASSAHTGFNQPQHF.

The J gene is TRBJ2-1, the V gene TRBV10-1; D possibly matches TRBD1 or TRBD2 (5 bases each). Germline loops: CDR1 WNHNN, CDR2 SYGVQD (reference sequence). V lost 7 bases to trimming and J lost 0 bases, with 34 bases between them. The CDR3 sequence is 22 residues long. The CDR3 nucleotides are TGCGCCAGCACTAAAGTTAGGCCCCTTAGGGGAGTTCCCCCAAGCTCCTACAATGAGCAGTTCTTC. Protein product: CASTKVRPLRGVPPSSYNEQFF.

The chain has TRBV7-8 and TRBJ2-4, with D possibly matching TRBD1 (6 bases). Trimming pared 4 bases from V and 5 bases from J, leaving 9 bases between. Germline values: CDR1 SGHVS, CDR2 FQNEAQ. The CDR3 is made up of 13 amino acids. The CDR3 DNA reads TGTGCCAGCAGCTCCTGGACAGAAAACATTCAGTACTTC. Protein sequence: CASSSWTENIQYF. Drawing the rest from reference TRBV7-8 and TRBJ2-4, the complete variable domain is GAGVSQSPRYKVAKRGQDVALRCDPISGHVSLFWYQQALGQGPEFLTYFQNEAQLDKSGLPSDRFFAERPEGSVSTLKIQRTQQEDSAVYLCASSSWTENIQYFGAGTRLSVL.

This clone was seen once. The rearrangement joins TRBV6-5 to TRBJ2-1, with TRBD2 as a possible D gene (5 bases). This CDR3 is built from 16 residues. The V end lost 2 bases, the J end lost 0 bases, and 11 bases lay between the germline ends. Looked up from germline, CDR1 is MNHEY and CDR2 is SVGAGI. The CDR3 DNA follows: TGTGCCAGCAGTTACAGTAGCGAAAGCTCCTACAATGAGCAGTTCTTC. This gives the protein CASSYSSESSYNEQFF.

This clone was observed once. The chain couples TRBV7-5 to TRBJ1-5; TRBD1 is taken as the D call from the table, unchecked against the DNA. TRBV7-5 has pseudogene status. The CDR3 contains 15 residues. For the CDR3, the DNA is TGTGCCAGAAGCCAAACACACAGGTTCAATCAGCCCCAGCATTTT. Translating gives CARSQTHRFNQPQHF.

The chain has TRBV28 and TRBJ1-1; D call uncertain. The CDR3 extends over 16 amino acids. V was cut by 0 bases and J by 4 bases, with 15 bases left in between. The germline CDR1 and CDR2 sequences are MDHEN and SYDVKM. The CDR3 is CASSLWQEILVTEAFF. The CDR3 DNA sequence: TGTGCCAGCAGTTTATGGCAGGAGATACTGGTCACTGAAGCTTTCTTT.

This rearrangement joins TRBV2 to TRBJ1-2; D is undetermined. Germline values: CDR1 SNHLY, CDR2 FYNNEI. The CDR3 covers 15 residues. Trimming took off 7 bases at V and 7 bases at J, with 22 bases between the two ends. The CDR3 is CASKSDTPGFFGYTF. CDR3 nucleotide sequence: TGTGCCAGCAAGTCAGACACTCCCGGTTTCTTTGGCTACACCTTC.

The rearrangement links TRBV5-5 to TRBJ1-1; D possibly corresponds to TRBD1 (5 bases). The CDR3 has 14 amino acids. V was shortened by 1 base and J by 1 base, with 8 bases between the two germline ends. Germline-derived CDR1 and CDR2 are SGHKS and YYEKEE (reference sequence). CDR3 nucleotide sequence: TGTGCCAGCAGCTTGTGGGGACCGAACACTGAAGCTTTCTTT. This encodes CASSLWGPNTEAFF.

This clone has a single count. The chain has TRBV15 and TRBJ2-7; 7 bases align to TRBD2. This CDR3 has 13 amino acids. The germline V gene has CDR1 LNHNV and CDR2 YYDKDF (reference sequence). Trimming removed 3 bases from V and 6 bases from J; junction bases left unmatched: 5. The CDR3: CATSSRPGGEQYF. The CDR3 region has the DNA TGTGCCACCAGCAGCCGCCCGGGGGGCGAGCAGTACTTC.

The chain couples TRBV21-1 to TRBJ1-2. TRBV21-1 is reported as a pseudogene. The CDR3 spans 13 residues. CDR3 loop: CASPGRATSGYTF. As DNA, the CDR3 is TGTGCCAGCCCCGGTCGGGCGACCTCTGGCTACACCTTC.

Concerning this clone: In the same sample, other DNA sequences code for this CDR3. The genes are TRBV27 and TRBJ2-1; D gene uncertain. Germline V gene sequence: CDR1 MNHEY, CDR2 SMNVEV (reference sequence). V gave up 6 bases and J gave up 10 bases, with 13 bases separating them. The CDR3 runs to 12 residues. DNA for the CDR3: TGTGCCAGCAGCCCACGACTGGGAGAGCAGTTCTTC. It is translated as CASSPRLGEQFF.

This chain connects TRBV28 to TRBJ1-1; 8 bases line up with TRBD1. The V segment lost 5 bases and the J segment 5 bases; nucleotides outside the gene matches: 7. CDR3 length: 14 residues. Germline CDR1 and CDR2: MDHEN and SYDVKM. The CDR3 region has the DNA TGTGCCAGCAGTCTCGGACAGGGTTGGACTGAAGCTTTCTTT. Amino acid sequence: CASSLGQGWTEAFF.

The chain carries TRBV15 and TRBJ2-1, with 12 bases that match TRBD2. V gave up 5 bases and J gave up 7 bases; unmatched junction bases: 9. The CDR3 runs to 16 residues. Germline values: CDR1 LNHNV, CDR2 YYDKDF (reference sequence). The CDR3 DNA reads as TGTGCCACCAGCGGACGACTAGCGGGAGTGGTAAATGAGCAGTTCTTC. Translated, it gives CATSGRLAGVVNEQFF.

This sequence joins TRBV13 and TRBJ1-6, with TRBD1 as a possible D gene (5 bases). This CDR3 is built from 15 residues. V was pared by 5 bases and J by 2 bases, with 10 bases between. From germline, CDR1 is PRHDT and CDR2 FYEKMQ (reference sequence). DNA for the CDR3: TGTGCCAGCAGCACGACAGTCACCTATAATTCACCCCTCCACTTT. Translating it yields CASSTTVTYNSPLHF.

The CDR3 is CASSFGTTGANVLTF. The CDR3 DNA follows: TGTGCCAGCAGTTTTGGGACGACTGGGGCCAACGTCCTGACTTTC. The rearrangement joins TRBV27 to TRBJ2-6, with D perhaps being TRBD1 or TRBD2 (5 bases each). There are 15 residues in the CDR3. V was cut by 3 bases and J by 2 bases, with 8 bases left in between. Germline V lookup: CDR1 MNHEY, CDR2 SMNVEV (reference sequence).

The V gene is TRBV28, the J gene TRBJ1-5; D gene ambiguous. This CDR3 has 15 amino acids. The germline gives CDR1 MDHEN, CDR2 SYDVKM. Deletions cut 5 bases from V and 3 bases from J, with 14 bases between. The CDR3 sequence: CASSLASVYNQPQHF. The CDR3 coding sequence is TGTGCCAGCAGTCTGGCATCTGTATACAATCAGCCCCAGCATTTT.

V is TRBV4-1 and J is TRBJ2-3, with a weak D call TRBD2 (6 bases). This CDR3 region has 14 residues. Trimming cost V 1 base and J 3 bases, with 8 bases left between them. Germline loops: CDR1 MGHRA, CDR2 YSYEKL. In DNA, the CDR3 is TGCGCCAGCAGCCAAGTCGGGGGTACAGATACGCAGTATTTT. Translation: CASSQVGGTDTQYF.

The chain is built from TRBV27 and TRBJ1-1; D is possibly TRBD1 (5 bases). V was clipped by 5 bases and J by 1 base, with 26 bases between them. The length of the CDR3 is 19 residues. Germline V gives CDR1 MNHEY, CDR2 SMNVEV (reference sequence). CDR3 residues: CASSLNGPPGQGGNTEAFF. The CDR3 DNA reads TGTGCCAGCAGTCTAAACGGCCCCCCCGGGCAGGGCGGGAACACTGAAGCTTTCTTT.

The table lists this clone with a count of one. V usage is TRBV30 and J usage is TRBJ2-3; unclear D gene. The germline V gene encodes CDR1 GTSNPN and CDR2 SVGIG (reference sequence). The CDR3 spans 12 residues. Trimming shortened V by 2 bases and J by 4 bases, and 7 bases separated the two germline ends. The CDR3 DNA sequence: TGTGCCTGGAGTTCACTCGCAGATACGCAGTATTTT. Translation gives CAWSSLADTQYF.

CDR3 sequence: CASSGLRNTQYF. The CDR3 DNA sequence: TGTGCCAGCAGCGGGCTCCGAAATACGCAGTATTTT. The chain is built from TRBV9 and TRBJ2-3; no clear D gene. Germline V gene data show CDR1 as SGDLS and CDR2 as YYNGEE. There are 12 residues in the CDR3. V lost 3 bases, J lost 7 bases, and 9 bases lay in between.